These T cell receptor beta chains were read from a single sample in a study of blood T cell repertoires in COVID-19. Clones were sequenced by immunoSEQ multiplex PCR, and TCRdb holds only the in-frame ones, with some missing. The sample has under 250,000 clones, around nine tenths seen once. The sequencing input was peripheral blood. These receptors were taken from a woman in her sixties who had recovered from COVID-19. Both conserved end residues are part of each CDR3. A row's size may be missing; if present it is once, few, many or a size class.

cdr3_aa: CASRTGGNDGTF; v_call: TRBV19; j_call: TRBJ1-2; clone_size: NA
cdr3_aa: CASSRNTGELFF; v_call: TRBV27; j_call: TRBJ2-2; clone_size: NA
cdr3_aa: CASKGSGGASTDTQYF; v_call: TRBV2; j_call: TRBJ2-3; clone_size: NA
cdr3_aa: CASSPRGGETQYF; v_call: TRBV7-2; j_call: TRBJ2-5; clone_size: NA
cdr3_aa: CASSGHRGGWVEKLFF; v_call: TRBV25-1; j_call: TRBJ1-4; clone_size: NA
cdr3_aa: CASSIGNNANTEAFF; v_call: TRBV19; j_call: TRBJ1-1; clone_size: NA
cdr3_aa: CSATPGIEAFF; v_call: TRBV20-1; j_call: TRBJ1-1; clone_size: NA
cdr3_aa: CASSQVAGGRGTDTQYF; v_call: TRBV14; j_call: TRBJ2-3; clone_size: NA
cdr3_aa: CASSQDPGYGYTF; v_call: TRBV4-1; j_call: TRBJ1-2; clone_size: NA
cdr3_aa: CASSLLVAETQYF; v_call: TRBV27; j_call: TRBJ2-5; clone_size: NA
cdr3_aa: CASSLGEAVRSYEQYF; v_call: TRBV7-9; j_call: TRBJ2-7; clone_size: NA
cdr3_aa: CASRATSGGPQETQYF; v_call: TRBV12-2; j_call: TRBJ2-5; clone_size: NA
cdr3_aa: CASTRTGGYANYGYTF; v_call: TRBV7-2; j_call: TRBJ1-2; clone_size: NA
cdr3_aa: CASSLWESHSYEQYF; v_call: TRBV3-1/TRBV3-2; j_call: TRBJ2-7; clone_size: NA
cdr3_aa: CASSLASLAGGIGETQYF; v_call: TRBV5-1; j_call: TRBJ2-5; clone_size: NA
cdr3_aa: CASSLQGKTEAFF; v_call: TRBV3-1/TRBV3-2; j_call: TRBJ1-1; clone_size: NA
cdr3_aa: CASSLFVGGANYEQYF; v_call: TRBV28; j_call: TRBJ2-7; clone_size: NA
cdr3_aa: CASSPGQGDGYTF; v_call: TRBV18; j_call: TRBJ1-2; clone_size: once
cdr3_aa: CASSPPTGTVTGELFF; v_call: TRBV11-2; j_call: TRBJ2-2; clone_size: few
cdr3_aa: CASSLAGAGYVAGPGYTF; v_call: TRBV5-1; j_call: TRBJ1-2; clone_size: NA
cdr3_aa: CASSVLTGGAETQYF; v_call: TRBV27; j_call: TRBJ2-5; clone_size: NA
cdr3_aa: CASSLGLAGAYNEQFF; v_call: TRBV5-4; j_call: TRBJ2-1; clone_size: NA
cdr3_aa: CASSLMRAAYEQYF; v_call: TRBV5-8; j_call: TRBJ2-7; clone_size: NA
cdr3_aa: CASSFLRAGATNNEQFF; v_call: TRBV7-8; j_call: TRBJ2-1; clone_size: NA
cdr3_aa: CASSLASGSTDTQYF; v_call: TRBV5-4; j_call: TRBJ2-3; clone_size: NA
cdr3_aa: CASSEWTGRLDTQYF; v_call: TRBV2; j_call: TRBJ2-3; clone_size: NA
cdr3_aa: CASSRGDSYNEQFF; v_call: TRBV4-1; j_call: TRBJ2-1; clone_size: NA
cdr3_aa: CASSAGVGQETQYF; v_call: TRBV11-3; j_call: TRBJ2-5; clone_size: NA
cdr3_aa: CASSSPGQGAWHEQYF; v_call: TRBV6-5; j_call: TRBJ2-7; clone_size: NA
cdr3_aa: CASSRHHFTYEQYF; v_call: TRBV6-5; j_call: TRBJ2-7; clone_size: NA
cdr3_aa: CASSRTENTEAFF; v_call: TRBV6-5; j_call: TRBJ1-1; clone_size: NA
cdr3_aa: CASSLDGSRASDTQYF; v_call: TRBV5-4; j_call: TRBJ2-3; clone_size: NA
cdr3_aa: CASSQGASWQYF; v_call: TRBV28; j_call: TRBJ2-7; clone_size: once
cdr3_aa: CASSSGLETQYF; v_call: TRBV11-2; j_call: TRBJ2-5; clone_size: once
cdr3_aa: CASSQRPATGLEFF; v_call: TRBV4-1; j_call: TRBJ2-1; clone_size: NA
cdr3_aa: CASRRTGTGYNEQFF; v_call: TRBV5-1; j_call: TRBJ2-1; clone_size: NA
cdr3_aa: CASSGDWWDEQFF; v_call: TRBV12-3/TRBV12-4; j_call: TRBJ2-1; clone_size: once
cdr3_aa: CASSSGTGWNSNQPQHF; v_call: TRBV7-2; j_call: TRBJ1-5; clone_size: NA
cdr3_aa: CASSQSTFLFREGLFF; v_call: TRBV23-1; j_call: TRBJ2-2; clone_size: NA
cdr3_aa: CASSFRDRRLATF; v_call: TRBV28; j_call: TRBJ2-7; clone_size: NA
cdr3_aa: CASSYSSGSEQYF; v_call: TRBV6-5; j_call: TRBJ2-7; clone_size: NA
cdr3_aa: CASSYWAKHYEQYF; v_call: TRBV6-5; j_call: TRBJ2-7; clone_size: few
cdr3_aa: CASSPPSTDTQYF; v_call: TRBV28; j_call: TRBJ2-3; clone_size: NA
cdr3_aa: CASSLQGGNTGELFF; v_call: TRBV5-1; j_call: TRBJ2-2; clone_size: NA
cdr3_aa: CASRQLAGVYNEQFF; v_call: TRBV2; j_call: TRBJ2-1; clone_size: NA
cdr3_aa: CAISASGGNSPLHF; v_call: TRBV10-3; j_call: TRBJ1-6; clone_size: NA
cdr3_aa: CASSLGDREGSPLHF; v_call: TRBV5-6; j_call: TRBJ1-6; clone_size: NA
cdr3_aa: CSVTVTGWNQPQHF; v_call: TRBV29-1; j_call: TRBJ1-5; clone_size: few
cdr3_aa: CASTLRWGGSNQPQHF; v_call: TRBV27; j_call: TRBJ1-5; clone_size: NA
cdr3_aa: CASSVDSGLNTIYF; v_call: TRBV9; j_call: TRBJ1-3; clone_size: NA
cdr3_aa: CASSSSTGGAGNTIYF; v_call: TRBV5-1; j_call: TRBJ1-3; clone_size: NA
cdr3_aa: CASSPRASGEQFF; v_call: TRBV18; j_call: TRBJ2-1; clone_size: NA
cdr3_aa: CASSPGLRGTEAFF; v_call: TRBV4-1; j_call: TRBJ1-1; clone_size: NA
cdr3_aa: CASSFSHGDTEAFF; v_call: TRBV28; j_call: TRBJ1-1; clone_size: once
cdr3_aa: CASRHGGGGPHEQYF; v_call: TRBV7-2; j_call: TRBJ2-7; clone_size: NA
cdr3_aa: CASKRSGSTDTQYF; v_call: TRBV2; j_call: TRBJ2-3; clone_size: once
cdr3_aa: CASREKYTEAFF; v_call: TRBV28; j_call: TRBJ1-1; clone_size: NA